This is a list of T cell receptor beta chains from one sample in a study of T cells after yellow fever vaccination. From the 5' RACE reads, TCRdb called clonotypes with MiXCR, one entry per CDR3 protein. The table lists a few hundred thousand distinct CDR3 sequences, around 7% of them singletons. This material consisted of PBMCs, taken around 45 days after the first yellow fever vaccination. The receptor source for this set is a man between 18 and 35 years old who received the YFV17D yellow fever vaccine. Both conserved end residues are part of each CDR3. The order of the fields is J gene, V gene, clone size, D gene, CDR3 protein, CDR3 DNA. The D gene is left open where the match is weak. Expanded clones get a size class; other rows say once, few or many, or leave the size out.

TRBJ1-1 TRBV7-9 few TRBD1 CASSLGTAGLNTEAFF TGTGCCAGCAGCCTCGGGACAGCCGGCCTGAACACTGAAGCTTTCTTT
TRBJ2-3 TRBV20-1 few NA CSARDGKRSTDTQYF TGCAGTGCTAGAGATGGGAAGCGTAGCACAGATACGCAGTATTTT
TRBJ2-5 TRBV20-1 few TRBD2 CSATLSGGAGETQYF TGCAGTGCTACCCTTAGCGGGGGGGCCGGAGAGACCCAGTACTTC
TRBJ1-1 TRBV12-3/TRBV12-4 NA TRBD1 CASSGTGDTEAFF TGTGCCAGCAGCGGGACAGGGGACACTGAAGCTTTCTTT
TRBJ1-1 TRBV5-6 few TRBD1 CASSFGQGASNTEAFF TGTGCCAGCAGCTTTGGACAGGGGGCTTCGAACACTGAAGCTTTCTTT
TRBJ2-3 TRBV7-2 NA NA CASSSRTGTSDTQYF TGTGCCAGCAGTTCTAGGACCGGGACTTCAGATACGCAGTATTTT
TRBJ2-3 TRBV24-1 NA NA CATSVPSGTRTDTQYF TGTGCCACCAGTGTCCCGTCGGGAACTCGGACAGATACGCAGTATTTT
TRBJ1-1 TRBV30 few NA CAWSVQSGTEAFF TGTGCCTGGAGTGTTCAGTCGGGCACTGAAGCTTTCTTT
TRBJ1-2 TRBV9 few NA CASSASQGVYGYTF TGTGCCAGCAGCGCCTCCCAGGGTGTCTATGGCTACACCTTC
TRBJ1-6 TRBV12-3/TRBV12-4 many TRBD1 CASSSDRAYNSPLHF TGTGCCAGCAGTTCCGACAGGGCTTATAATTCACCCCTCCACTTT
TRBJ1-2 TRBV20-1 NA NA CSASEHKEGYTF TGCAGTGCTAGCGAGCACAAAGAGGGCTACACCTTC
TRBJ2-7 TRBV4-2 few NA CASSTWDSTYEQYF TGTGCCAGCAGCACCTGGGACTCCACCTACGAGCAGTACTTC
TRBJ1-1 TRBV6-2/TRBV6-3 NA TRBD1 CASSPPTGRSTEAFF TGTGCCAGCAGCCCCCCGACAGGGAGGAGCACTGAAGCTTTCTTT
TRBJ1-4 TRBV3-1 few NA CASSQDLGAEEKLFF TGTGCCAGCAGCCAAGATCTCGGGGCGGAGGAAAAACTGTTTTTT
TRBJ2-3 TRBV7-3 few NA CASSWTGGGADTQYF TGTGCCAGCAGCTGGACAGGTGGGGGGGCAGATACGCAGTATTTT
TRBJ2-3 TRBV6-4 few TRBD2 CASSGLASGGPDTQYF TGTGCCAGCAGTGGTCTTGCTAGCGGGGGCCCAGATACGCAGTATTTT
TRBJ2-2 TRBV27 NA NA CASTPGVENTGELFF TGTGCCAGCACCCCGGGCGTTGAGAACACCGGGGAGCTGTTTTTT
TRBJ2-5 TRBV4-3 few NA CASSFSRGETQYF TGCGCCAGCAGCTTTTCGCGAGGGGAGACCCAGTACTTC
TRBJ1-3 TRBV20-1 few NA CSAWGSGNTIYF TGCAGTGCATGGGGGTCAGGAAACACCATATATTTT
TRBJ2-1 TRBV11-3 NA TRBD2 CASSLGSRGGYYNEQFF TGTGCCAGCAGCTTAGGTTCGCGGGGGGGTTACTACAATGAGCAGTTCTTC
TRBJ2-2 TRBV7-8 NA TRBD2 CASSLAWRGADNTGELFF TGTGCCAGCAGCTTAGCGTGGCGGGGGGCCGACAACACCGGGGAGCTGTTTTTT
TRBJ2-3 TRBV3-1 few TRBD2 CASSRPGLAGAPQYF TGTGCCAGCAGCCGCCCGGGACTAGCGGGGGCGCCGCAGTATTTT
TRBJ2-3 TRBV7-2 NA NA CASSPSGGWLTDTQYF TGTGCCAGCAGCCCGAGCGGCGGTTGGCTGACAGATACGCAGTATTTT
TRBJ1-1 TRBV6-2/TRBV6-3 few NA CASSYDGDGLLWNTEAFF TGTGCCAGCAGTTACGATGGGGACGGACTCCTCTGGAACACTGAAGCTTTCTTT
TRBJ2-7 TRBV12-3/TRBV12-4 NA NA CASSRDTEAYEQYF TGTGCCAGCAGTCGGGACACCGAAGCCTACGAGCAGTACTTC
TRBJ2-7 TRBV5-1 few NA CASSLGRLYEQYF TGCGCCAGCAGCTTGGGCAGACTATACGAGCAGTACTTC
TRBJ1-5 TRBV28 few NA CASRDHQPQHF TGTGCCAGCCGCGATCATCAGCCCCAGCATTTT
TRBJ1-5 TRBV7-9 NA NA CASSPQDQHF TGTGCCAGCAGCCCACAAGACCAGCATTTT
TRBJ2-1 TRBV7-2 NA TRBD2 CASSRTSNNEQFF TGTGCCAGCAGCCGGACTAGTAATAATGAGCAGTTCTTC
TRBJ2-7 TRBV20-1 few TRBD2 CSASGGTTIPGYF TGCAGTGCTAGCGGAGGGACTACAATTCCTGGGTACTTC
TRBJ1-1 TRBV12-3/TRBV12-4 NA NA CASKLGIATEAFF TGTGCCAGCAAGTTAGGGATTGCGACTGAAGCTTTCTTT
TRBJ2-7 TRBV11-2 NA NA CASSPRQPSYEQYF TGTGCCAGCAGCCCTAGACAGCCCTCCTACGAGCAGTACTTC
TRBJ1-2 TRBV5-1 NA TRBD1 CASSWDRHGYTF TGCGCCAGCAGCTGGGACAGACATGGCTACACCTTC
TRBJ2-1 TRBV20-1 NA TRBD1 CSALGTGLNEQFF TGCAGTGCCCTCGGGACAGGTCTTAATGAGCAGTTCTTC
TRBJ2-1 TRBV28 NA TRBD2 CASSFSTSGGRNEQFF TGTGCCAGCAGTTTCTCGACTAGCGGGGGAAGAAATGAGCAGTTCTTC
TRBJ2-1 TRBV7-7 NA TRBD2 CASSPLPSGGLDEQFF TGTGCTAGCAGCCCCCTTCCTAGCGGGGGCCTGGATGAGCAGTTCTTC
TRBJ2-3 TRBV5-4 few TRBD2 CASSGPGLALDTQYF TGTGCCAGCAGCGGGCCGGGACTAGCTCTAGATACGCAGTATTTT
TRBJ1-2 TRBV7-2 many TRBD1 CASSPGQNYGYTF TGTGCCAGCAGCCCGGGACAGAACTATGGCTACACCTTC
TRBJ1-5 TRBV12-3/TRBV12-4 NA NA CASSPFLGTSLNQPQHF TGTGCCAGCAGCCCCTTCCTCGGGACCAGCCTGAATCAGCCCCAGCATTTT
TRBJ2-7 TRBV11-2 few NA CASCCRGGSYEQYF TGTGCCAGCTGCTGTCGTGGAGGGTCCTACGAGCAGTACTTC
TRBJ2-5 TRBV19 NA NA CASSGGSEAQYF TGTGCCAGTAGTGGTGGTTCGGAGGCCCAGTACTTC
TRBJ2-2 TRBV2 few NA CASSGVRYTGELFF TGTGCCAGCTCAGGAGTACGGTACACCGGGGAGCTGTTTTTT
TRBJ2-5 TRBV7-2 NA NA CASSPVGKETQYF TGTGCCAGCAGCCCGGTGGGGAAAGAGACCCAGTACTTC
TRBJ1-1 TRBV2 many NA CASEVAGGHTEAFF TGTGCCAGCGAGGTGGCGGGGGGACACACTGAAGCTTTCTTT
TRBJ1-1 TRBV7-9 many NA CASSLRIVPEAFF TGTGCCAGCAGCTTAAGGATAGTCCCTGAAGCTTTCTTT
TRBJ2-3 TRBV3-1 many NA CASSPGDTQYF TGTGCCAGCAGCCCCGGGGATACGCAGTATTTT
TRBJ2-1 TRBV20-1 NA NA CSASARSSYNEQFF TGCAGTGCTAGTGCAAGGAGCTCCTACAATGAGCAGTTCTTC
TRBJ1-2 TRBV27 many TRBD1 CASRQGAYGYTF TGTGCCAGCAGGCAGGGGGCTTATGGCTACACCTTC
TRBJ1-5 TRBV5-1 NA NA CASSLEGSGTGPQHF TGCGCCAGCAGCTTGGAAGGATCAGGCACGGGGCCCCAGCATTTT
TRBJ2-5 TRBV11-2 NA TRBD2 CASSLDSGVAETQYF TGTGCCAGCAGCTTAGATAGCGGGGTAGCGGAGACCCAGTACTTC
TRBJ2-2 TRBV5-1 NA NA CASSCGLYTGELFF TGCGCCAGCAGCTGTGGTTTGTACACCGGGGAGCTGTTTTTT
TRBJ2-6 TRBV4-1 NA NA CASSQEKVSGANVLTF TGCGCCAGCAGCCAAGAAAAGGTCTCTGGGGCCAACGTCCTGACTTTC
TRBJ2-3 TRBV6-2/TRBV6-3 many NA CASSYGRLSGHTQYF TGTGCCAGCAGTTATGGCCGTCTCAGTGGCCATACGCAGTATTTT
TRBJ2-4 TRBV12-3/TRBV12-4 many TRBD1 CASSHDRAHIQYF TGTGCCAGCAGTCACGACAGGGCTCACATTCAGTACTTC
TRBJ1-5 TRBV10-3 many TRBD1 CAISETGVSQPQHF TGTGCCATCAGTGAGACAGGGGTTTCTCAGCCCCAGCATTTT